This T cell receptor beta chain was retrieved from a study of cytomegalovirus exposure and HLA in healthy donors. Study overall: The roughly 130 validation repertoires used the same platform as the approximately 700 first-cohort repertoires (as reported by a later analysis). Study-level results: TCR beta chains numbering some 150 were designated cytomegalovirus-associated. In vitro testing confirmed a few CMV-associated chains as specific for CMV antigens. The classifier, whose performance was assessed in both the original and validation cohorts, reportedly diagnosed cytomegalovirus status with high specificity and sensitivity.

Germline V gives CDR1 LNHDA, CDR2 SQIVND (reference sequence). With V trimmed by 5 bases and J by 9 bases, 11 bases remained unmatched. CDR3 length equals 17 residues. The table came from immunoSEQ multiplex PCR; TCRdb's copy has only in-frame clones and leaves some out. The table shows about 49,000 clones, with roughly nine tenths occurring only once. Points on this clone: Antigen unknown.

The TCR comes from a man aged 18-30 years in good health and CMV-seronegative. The rearrangement links TRBV19 to TRBJ2-1; 15 bases match TRBD2. Sequenced input: PBMCs. CDR3 coding DNA: TGTGCCAGTAGTGGGTGGACTAGCGGGAGGGCCGTCGGTGAGCAGTTCTTC. It translates to CASSGWTSGRAVGEQFF.